This record looks at one T cell receptor (beta chain) sequence and its context. No DNA is shown, since the ends of the CDR3 on it are uncertain; the CDR3 is the one TCRdb lists. TCRdb's table, derived via immunoSEQ multiplex PCR, lists solely in-frame clones and lacks some. The sample carries about 110,000 clones, approximately 81% recorded once. The data were obtained in a study of radiotherapy plus CTLA-4 blockade in lung cancer. Germline values: CDR1 GTSNPN, CDR2 SVGIG (reference sequence). From its first to its last residue, the CDR3 has 11 amino acids. Material: peripheral blood, obtained from a patient treated with radiotherapy plus ipilimumab. The sequence came from a human donor with non-small cell lung cancer that progressed on radiotherapy plus ipilimumab. Some clones in this sample may be carry-over from other donors' samples. The rearrangement joins TRBV30 to TRBJ2-3. The CDR3 region is CAWATGTNVYF.